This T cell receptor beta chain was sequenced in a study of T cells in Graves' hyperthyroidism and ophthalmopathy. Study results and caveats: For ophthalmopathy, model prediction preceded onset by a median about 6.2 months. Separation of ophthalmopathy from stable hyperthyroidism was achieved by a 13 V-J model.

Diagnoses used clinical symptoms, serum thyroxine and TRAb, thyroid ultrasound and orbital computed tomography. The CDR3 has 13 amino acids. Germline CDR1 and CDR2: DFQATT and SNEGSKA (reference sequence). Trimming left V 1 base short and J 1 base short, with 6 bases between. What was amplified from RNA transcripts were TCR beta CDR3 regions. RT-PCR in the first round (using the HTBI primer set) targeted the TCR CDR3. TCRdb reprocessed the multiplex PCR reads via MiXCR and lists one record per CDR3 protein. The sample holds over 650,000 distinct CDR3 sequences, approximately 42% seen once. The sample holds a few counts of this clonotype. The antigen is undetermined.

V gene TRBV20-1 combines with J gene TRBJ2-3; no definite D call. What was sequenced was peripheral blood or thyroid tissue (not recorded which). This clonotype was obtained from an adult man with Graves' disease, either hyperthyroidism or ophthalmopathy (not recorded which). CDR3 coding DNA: TGCAGTGCTAGAGCCGACGGCACAGATACGCAGTATTTT. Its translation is CSARADGTDTQYF.